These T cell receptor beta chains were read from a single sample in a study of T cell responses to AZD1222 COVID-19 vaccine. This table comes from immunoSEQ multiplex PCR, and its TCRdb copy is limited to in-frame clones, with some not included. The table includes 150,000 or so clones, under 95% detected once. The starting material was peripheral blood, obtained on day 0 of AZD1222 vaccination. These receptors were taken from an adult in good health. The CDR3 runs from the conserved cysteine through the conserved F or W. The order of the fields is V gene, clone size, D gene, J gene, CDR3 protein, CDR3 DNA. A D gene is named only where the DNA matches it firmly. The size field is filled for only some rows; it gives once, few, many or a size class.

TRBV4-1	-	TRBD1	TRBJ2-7	CASSQVTGGQSSYEQYF	TGCGCCAGCAGCCAAGTTACAGGGGGCCAGAGCTCCTACGAGCAGTACTTC
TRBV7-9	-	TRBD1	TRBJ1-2	CASSLVGTGNGYTF	TGTGCCAGCAGCTTAGTGGGGACAGGGAATGGCTACACCTTC
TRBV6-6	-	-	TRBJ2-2	CASSGRQFANTGELFF	TGTGCCAGCAGTGGGCGACAGTTCGCGAACACCGGGGAGCTGTTTTTT
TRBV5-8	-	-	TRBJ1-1	CASSLDGEAFF	TGTGCCAGCAGCTTAGACGGGGAAGCTTTCTTT
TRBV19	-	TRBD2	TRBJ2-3	CASRRTSGRITSTDTQYF	TGTGCCAGTAGGCGGACTAGCGGGAGGATAACTAGCACAGATACGCAGTATTTT
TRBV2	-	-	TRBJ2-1	CASSVRFNNEQFF	TGTGCCAGCAGTGTCCGTTTCAACAATGAGCAGTTCTTC
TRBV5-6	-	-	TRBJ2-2	CASSSPEPGRRELFF	TGTGCCAGCAGCTCTCCGGAGCCCGGCCGGAGGGAGCTGTTTTTT
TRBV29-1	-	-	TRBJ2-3	CSVRIGGGTDTQYF	TGCAGCGTTAGGATAGGGGGTGGCACAGATACGCAGTATTTT
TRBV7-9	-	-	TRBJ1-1	CASSRFGGTEAFF	TGTGCCAGCAGCCGGTTTGGGGGGACTGAAGCTTTCTTT
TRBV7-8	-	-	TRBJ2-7	CASSLAGSAYEQYF	TGTGCCAGCAGCTTAGCGGGATCTGCCTACGAGCAGTACTTC
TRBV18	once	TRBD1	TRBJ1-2	CASSPGQMYGYTF	TGTGCCAGCTCACCGGGACAGATGTATGGCTACACCTTC
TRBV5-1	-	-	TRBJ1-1	CASSLQTGANTEAFF	TGCGCCAGCAGCTTGCAAACAGGAGCTAACACTGAAGCTTTCTTT
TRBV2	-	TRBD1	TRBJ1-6	CASIPGQGYNSPLHF	TGTGCCAGCATTCCGGGACAGGGGTATAATTCACCCCTCCACTTT
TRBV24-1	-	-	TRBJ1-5	CATSDSEARVGQPQHF	TGTGCCACCAGTGATAGTGAAGCGAGGGTTGGCCAGCCCCAGCATTTT
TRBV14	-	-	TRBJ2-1	CASSLYNEQFF	TGTGCCAGCAGCCTATACAATGAGCAGTTCTTC
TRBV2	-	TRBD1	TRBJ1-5	CASSEPNRGRSNQPQHF	TGTGCCAGCAGTGAACCAAACAGGGGGCGTAGCAATCAGCCCCAGCATTTT
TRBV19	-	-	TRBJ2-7	CASGTSYEQYF	TGTGCCAGTGGGACCTCCTACGAGCAGTACTTC
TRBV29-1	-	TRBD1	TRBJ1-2	CSVLQGASNYGYTF	TGCAGCGTTCTGCAGGGGGCGTCAAACTATGGCTACACCTTC
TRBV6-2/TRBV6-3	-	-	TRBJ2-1	CASSYSLGISSYNEQFF	TGTGCCAGCAGTTACTCCCTTGGCATTAGCTCCTACAATGAGCAGTTCTTC
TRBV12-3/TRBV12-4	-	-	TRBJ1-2	CASSLGPLYGYTF	TGTGCCAGCAGTTTAGGACCCCTCTATGGCTACACCTTC
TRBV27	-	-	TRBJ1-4	CASSFGGGYEKLFF	TGTGCCAGCAGTTTCGGCGGGGGGTATGAAAAACTGTTTTTT
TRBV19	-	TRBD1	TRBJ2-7	CASTRDSNYEQYF	TGTGCCAGTACGAGGGACAGTAACTACGAGCAGTACTTC
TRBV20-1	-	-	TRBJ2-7	CSASKGKEQYF	TGCAGTGCTAGCAAGGGGAAGGAGCAGTACTTC
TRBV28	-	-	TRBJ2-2	CASSFRVAGGTGELFF	TGTGCCAGCAGTTTTAGGGTGGCAGGTGGGACCGGGGAGCTGTTTTTT
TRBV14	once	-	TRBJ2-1	CASSQDGRGAGYNEQFF	TGTGCCAGCAGCCAAGATGGACGGGGGGCAGGTTACAATGAGCAGTTCTTC
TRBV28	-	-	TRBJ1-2	CASTRGRAYGYTF	TGTGCCAGCACCCGCGGGCGGGCCTATGGCTACACCTTC
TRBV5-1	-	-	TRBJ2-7	CASSPWTGLAGEQYF	TGCGCCAGCAGCCCGTGGACAGGTTTAGCGGGGGAGCAGTACTTC
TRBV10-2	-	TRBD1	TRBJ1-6	CASSGQGYSPLHF	TGCGCCAGCAGTGGACAGGGTTATTCACCCCTCCACTTT
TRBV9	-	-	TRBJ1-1	CASSVGGSEAFF	TGTGCCAGCAGCGTAGGGGGGAGTGAAGCTTTCTTT
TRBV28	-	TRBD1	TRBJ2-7	CASSLWGKTGYEQYF	TGTGCCAGCAGTTTATGGGGGAAGACAGGGTACGAGCAGTACTTC
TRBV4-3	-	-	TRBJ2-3	CASSHEQHGDTQYF	TGCGCCAGCAGCCATGAACAGCACGGGGATACGCAGTATTTT
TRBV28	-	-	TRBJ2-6	CASSTQAGANVLTF	TGTGCCAGCAGTACGCAGGCGGGGGCCAACGTCCTGACTTTC
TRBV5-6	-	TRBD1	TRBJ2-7	CASSAGQGDYEQYF	TGTGCCAGCAGCGCTGGACAGGGCGACTACGAGCAGTACTTC